Shown below are 15 T cell receptor beta chains from a single sample sequenced in a study of T cells in Graves' hyperthyroidism and ophthalmopathy. Amplification yielded TCR beta CDR3 regions, with RNA transcripts as the source. Initially, a first-round RT-PCR of the TCR CDR3 employed the HTBI primer set. Using its own MiXCR run on the multiplex PCR reads, TCRdb lists one record per CDR3 protein. This table has some 400,000 distinct CDR3 sequences, 19% appearing once. Sequenced material: blood. The source of these receptors is a woman between 18 and 29 years old with Graves' hyperthyroidism.

This clonotype occurred many times. This chain links TRBV6-5 with TRBJ2-7, with 12 bases identical to TRBD1. This CDR3 spans 12 amino acids. V was pared by 8 bases and J by 7 bases, with 3 bases of the junction left unmatched. Germline CDR1 reads MNHEY; CDR2 reads SVGAGI. DNA of the CDR3: TGTGCCAGCGGGACAGGGGGCTGGGAGCAGTACTTC. This translates into CASGTGGWEQYF.

This clonotype was counted ten times or more. The chain couples TRBV29-1 to TRBJ2-7; weak D call: TRBD2 (5 bases). This CDR3 is 14 amino acids long. V lost 4 bases and J 0 bases, leaving 13 bases between the germline ends. Germline V gene data show CDR1 as SQVTM and CDR2 as ANQGSEA. The CDR3 DNA is TGCAGCGTTGTGGGGTCGGGAAGCTCCTACGAGCAGTACTTC. Protein sequence: CSVVGSGSSYEQYF.

This clonotype has ten or more counts. The genes are TRBV5-5 and TRBJ2-7; D is ambiguous. Trimming pared 0 bases from V and 3 bases from J, leaving 13 bases between. This CDR3 comprises 15 residues. Germline V gene lookup returns CDR1 SGHKS and CDR2 YYEKEE (reference sequence). CDR3 region: CASSLALDNFYEQYF. The CDR3, as DNA: TGTGCCAGCAGCTTGGCCTTGGATAACTTCTACGAGCAGTACTTC.

This clonotype was found a few times. It is likely a read error, because the conserved phenylalanine at the end of the CDR3 is missing. The V gene is TRBV18, the J gene TRBJ1-1, with D uncertain. In germline, CDR1 is KGHSH, CDR2 LQKENI. The ends were cut back, 3 bases at V and 1 base at J, with 15 bases in the middle. CDR3 length: 16 residues. The CDR3 is CASSPAASARNTEAFL. The CDR3, as DNA: TGTGCCAGCTCACCGGCCGCCAGTGCTCGGAACACTGAAGCTTTCCTT.

This clonotype was observed a few times. V usage is TRBV6-7 and J usage is TRBJ2-7; D gene uncertain. TRBV6-7 qualifies as an ORF whose function is uncertain. CDR3 length: 10 amino acids. V lost 7 bases and J lost 2, with 3 bases in between. This CDR3 is CASTPYEQYF. In DNA form, the CDR3 reads TGTGCCAGCACCCCCTACGAGCAGTACTTC.

This clonotype occurred many times. The V call is TRBV6-5, the J call TRBJ1-3; D gene uncertain. CDR3 size: 16 residues. The germline V gene encodes CDR1 MNHEY and CDR2 SVGAGI. Trimming left V 4 bases short and J 0 bases short, with 13 bases between. CDR3 amino acids: CASSFGEVISGNTIYF. The CDR3 DNA is TGTGCCAGCAGTTTCGGGGAGGTCATCTCTGGAAACACCATATATTTT.

This clonotype was observed at least ten times. V usage is TRBV20-1 and J usage is TRBJ2-5; TRBD2 might be the D (6 bases). This CDR3 is 13 amino acids long. From germline, CDR1 is DFQATT and CDR2 SNEGSKA (reference sequence). V was cut by 3 bases and J by 4 bases, with 12 bases left in between. In DNA, the CDR3 is TGCAGTGCTAGGGGACTCCATAGAGAGACCCAGTACTTC. Protein product: CSARGLHRETQYF.

This clonotype was observed many times. This sequence joins TRBV19 and TRBJ1-5, with TRBD1 matching 7 bases. Unmatched junction bases numbered 6, after V lost 6 bases and J lost 1 base. The germline gives CDR1 LNHDA, CDR2 SQIVND (reference sequence). This CDR3 is 15 amino acids long. This chain's CDR3 is CASRTQGLSNQPQHF. CDR3 nucleotides: TGTGCCAGTAGGACACAGGGGCTAAGCAATCAGCCCCAGCATTTT.

The sample holds many counts of this clonotype. J is TRBJ1-5 and V is TRBV12-3 or TRBV12-4, with a weak D call TRBD1 (5 bases). V was clipped by 2 bases and J by 9 bases, with 14 bases between them. This CDR3 has 14 residues. For the CDR3, the DNA is TGTGCCAGCAGTTTACCAGTGGGGGATGGGCCCCAGCATTTT. Residues: CASSLPVGDGPQHF.

Many counts were recorded for this clonotype. The chain couples TRBV20-1 to TRBJ1-2; D is unclear. The CDR3 consists of 9 residues. V lost 8 bases, J lost 8 bases, and 9 bases lay in between. Germline values: CDR1 DFQATT, CDR2 SNEGSKA (reference sequence). The CDR3 DNA is TGCAGTACCTCGCGGGGCTACACCTTC. It translates to CSTSRGYTF.

This clonotype was seen at least ten times. The chain recombines TRBV6-2 or TRBV6-3 with TRBJ2-7, with TRBD1 matching 7 bases. This CDR3 has 14 residues. The V gene end was trimmed by 4 bases and the J gene end by 7 bases; junction bases not matched to a gene: 10. The germline CDR1 and CDR2 sequences are MNHEY and SVGEGT. CDR3 nucleotide sequence: TGTGCCAGCAGTTGGGGACAGTCCAGTTGGGAGCAGTACTTC. Protein: CASSWGQSSWEQYF.

In its sample, this clonotype was seen many times. The chain combines TRBV2 with TRBJ2-5, with D unclear. The germline gives CDR1 SNHLY, CDR2 FYNNEI. V was clipped by 9 bases and J by 5 bases, with 13 bases between them. This CDR3 contains 12 residues. The CDR3 loop reads CARDLYRETQYF. The CDR3 bases are TGTGCCAGAGATCTTTATCGGGAGACCCAGTACTTC.

As concerns this clonotype: The junction shows a germline mismatch at one end, possibly a read error. This chain connects TRBV10-3 to TRBJ2-7; D call uncertain. Germline CDR1 ENHRY, CDR2 SYGVKD. The CDR3 contains 14 residues. In DNA form, the CDR3 reads TGTGCCATCAGAGAGTCAGGCGGCTCCTACGAGCAGTACTTC. Its protein is CAIRESGGSYEQYF.

The count of this clonotype is one. The rearrangement uses TRBV5-1 and TRBJ2-7; the match to TRBD2 covers 11 bases. This CDR3 has 15 residues. Germline V gene lookup returns CDR1 SGHRS and CDR2 YFSETQ. V was pared by 0 bases and J by 9 bases, with 8 bases of the junction left unmatched. The CDR3 sequence: CASSLGLAGTFRQYF. The CDR3 nucleotides are TGCGCCAGCAGCTTGGGACTAGCGGGGACCTTCAGGCAGTACTTC.

This clonotype was counted many times. The chain employs TRBV12-3 or TRBV12-4 and TRBJ2-5; 7 bases are a match to TRBD2. The CDR3 runs 15 residues. The trim removed 10 bases at V and 3 bases at J, leaving 14 bases unmatched. CDR3 nucleotide sequence: TGTGCCACCTCCTTTGCTGGGGGGGTAAAAGAGACCCAGTACTTC. Residues: CATSFAGGVKETQYF.